This T cell receptor (beta chain) was captured by sequencing in a study of T cell repertoires in cytomegalovirus infection. The wider study: Indications came from public TCR beta signatures; they pointed to CMV infection and to a matching HLA type. General observations from the study: Totalled public TCR beta family frequency picked out people who carried CMV plus the relevant HLA. In two of eight donors, the top clonotype was HLA-C-restricted CMV-specific.

Worth noting for this clonotype: Its target is not known.

Trimming cost V 2 bases and J 5 bases, with 10 bases left between them. Germline V gene data show CDR1 as MNHEY and CDR2 as SVGAGI. This CDR3 region has 14 residues. TCRdb independently ran MiXCR on the reads; one entry per CDR3 protein. Of roughly 200,000 distinct CDR3 sequences in the sample, approximately 18% are singletons; the top ten hold less than 25%. The sample comprised CD8+ T cells from PBMCs. This chain links TRBV6-5 with TRBJ2-1; D is possibly TRBD1 (5 bases). The source is a human donor in good health (CMV status not recorded). Some clones in this sample may be carry-over from other donors' samples. In DNA, the CDR3 is TGTGCCAGCAGTTACGGCCAGGGCCACAATGAGCAGTTCTTC. Its protein product is CASSYGQGHNEQFF.